This T cell receptor (beta chain) was captured in a study of T cell changes during pregnancy in multiple sclerosis. The protocol was immunoSEQ multiplex PCR, while the TCRdb copy is restricted to in-frame clones and leaves out a portion. The table includes tens of thousands of clones, roughly 87% detected once. The germline CDR1 and CDR2 sequences are LGHNT and FRNRAP. The CDR3 has 12 amino acids. Trimming took 6 bases from V and 4 from J, leaving 10 bases between them. This clone was recorded once. This sequence was found in a female donor with multiple sclerosis, enrolled in a pregnancy study. This chain links TRBV12-5 with TRBJ2-7; maybe TRBD2 (5 bases). Source: CD8+ T cells from peripheral blood mononuclear cells, taken after pregnancy. The CDR3 bases are TGTGCTAGTGGAGGGCGAGGGTACGAGCAGTACTTC. Residues: CASGGRGYEQYF.